This T cell receptor beta chain emerged from a study of T cell clonotyping in hematopoietic cell transplantation (dated by TCRdb to about 2021). Regarding the study in general: The study collected 130 to 150 blood samples from about 40 consecutive transplant recipients and their related donors. Recruitment of patients was conducted between 2015 and January 2017, and follow-up was continued until late 2020 or death. What the research found in general, with its limitations: Broader posttransplant TCR repertoire diversity was predicted by donor and pretransplant recipient Inverse Simpson Index values. After transplant, TCR diversity in recipients dropped, and pathologically expanded clonotypes climbed progressively between day 30 and day 180. The sample size was limited, and because cells were not sorted, the contributions of CD4 and CD8 repertoires could not be separated. Overlap with donor repertoires was found for only a small fraction of recipient repertoires, with over 95% found to appear de novo at the given depth.

Of note for this clone: Its cognate antigen has yet to be identified. It has no much larger one-base neighbor in the sample; base qualities were not kept.

With the immunoSEQ assay, which is a bias-controlled multiplex PCR relying on V- and J-specific primers, TCR beta CDR3 regions were amplified from genomic DNA. In a second PCR step, the CDR3 amplicons were tagged with a proprietary barcode plus Illumina adapter sequences. An Illumina MiSeq instrument was used for sequencing of the CDR3 libraries. Concerning the study's data processing: Export and quality control were done with immunoSEQ Analyzer 3.0, while downstream analyses used R Bioconductor and Immunarch. Repertoire metrics were calculated using only productive rearrangements within the normalized downsampled data set. Pathologically expanded clonotypes were defined as those larger than 5 templates in the normalized cohort. The Inverse Simpson Index was used to measure repertoire diversity. The non-normalized data set was used for CMV-specificity analyses so that all clonotypes could be captured. The table comes from immuneACCESS by way of TCRdb, which keeps in-frame sequences with V and J called. Part of the clones is missing from these tables; in studies checked, under half for an unresolved V gene and the rest for unknown reasons. That table supplies the V and J calls and clone size; D and trimming were determined from the DNA. In all, the sample holds about 7,000 clones, and 80% to 90% of those were seen once. The top ten hold 5.5% of the sample.

Trimming takes 4 bases from V and 8 bases from J, and the germline ends sit 13 bases apart. Looking up the germline V gene yields CDR1 SGHTS and CDR2 YDEGEE. Spanning cysteine to phenylalanine, the CDR3 consists of 13 amino acids. Only CDR3 DNA is held: 39 bases, read in frame from base 1. The time point tag for this specimen amounts to: 100 days after allo-HCT. Blood from recipients was drawn roughly 28 days before transplant, then again at days 30, 100 and 180 after transplant. Using Nuclei Lysis Solution, genomic DNA was extracted from unfractionated peripheral blood mononuclear cells that were either fresh or cryopreserved.

The sequencing used PBMCs, collected 100 days after allogeneic stem cell transplant. The TCR comes from a male patient aged 45-59 years who had an allogeneic stem cell transplant from a related donor, so the T cells may come from the graft donor. Some clones in this sample may be carry-over from other donors' samples. The sequence is built from TRBV5-8 and TRBJ2-1; no D segment can be confidently identified. The CDR3: CASSRPGGDEQFF. The bases are TGTGCCAGCAGCCGGCCGGGTGGGGATGAGCAGTTCTTC.